This record concerns one T cell receptor (beta chain) sequence. The data were produced by immunoSEQ multiplex PCR, yet TCRdb's version contains in-frame clones alone and is incomplete. The table includes about 160,000 clones, approximately 80% detected once. This sample was included in a study of blood T cell repertoires in COVID-19. Across the whole study: The United States, Italy and Spain provided the acute and convalescent COVID-19 samples. Nucleic acid was either cDNA or gDNA, and it came from T cells, B-cell-depleted T cells, or PBMCs.

The CDR3 loop spans 14 amino acids. V was trimmed by 2 bases and J by 1 base, leaving 5 bases between them. Looked up from germline, CDR1 is SGHNT and CDR2 is YENEEA. V is TRBV11-3 and J is TRBJ2-2; D unclear. The TCR sequence derives from a woman aged 55-69 years with acute or convalescent COVID-19. The sample was peripheral blood. In DNA form, the CDR3 reads TGTGCCAGCAGCTTAAGAGGGAACACCGGGGAGCTGTTTTTT. Encoded protein: CASSLRGNTGELFF.